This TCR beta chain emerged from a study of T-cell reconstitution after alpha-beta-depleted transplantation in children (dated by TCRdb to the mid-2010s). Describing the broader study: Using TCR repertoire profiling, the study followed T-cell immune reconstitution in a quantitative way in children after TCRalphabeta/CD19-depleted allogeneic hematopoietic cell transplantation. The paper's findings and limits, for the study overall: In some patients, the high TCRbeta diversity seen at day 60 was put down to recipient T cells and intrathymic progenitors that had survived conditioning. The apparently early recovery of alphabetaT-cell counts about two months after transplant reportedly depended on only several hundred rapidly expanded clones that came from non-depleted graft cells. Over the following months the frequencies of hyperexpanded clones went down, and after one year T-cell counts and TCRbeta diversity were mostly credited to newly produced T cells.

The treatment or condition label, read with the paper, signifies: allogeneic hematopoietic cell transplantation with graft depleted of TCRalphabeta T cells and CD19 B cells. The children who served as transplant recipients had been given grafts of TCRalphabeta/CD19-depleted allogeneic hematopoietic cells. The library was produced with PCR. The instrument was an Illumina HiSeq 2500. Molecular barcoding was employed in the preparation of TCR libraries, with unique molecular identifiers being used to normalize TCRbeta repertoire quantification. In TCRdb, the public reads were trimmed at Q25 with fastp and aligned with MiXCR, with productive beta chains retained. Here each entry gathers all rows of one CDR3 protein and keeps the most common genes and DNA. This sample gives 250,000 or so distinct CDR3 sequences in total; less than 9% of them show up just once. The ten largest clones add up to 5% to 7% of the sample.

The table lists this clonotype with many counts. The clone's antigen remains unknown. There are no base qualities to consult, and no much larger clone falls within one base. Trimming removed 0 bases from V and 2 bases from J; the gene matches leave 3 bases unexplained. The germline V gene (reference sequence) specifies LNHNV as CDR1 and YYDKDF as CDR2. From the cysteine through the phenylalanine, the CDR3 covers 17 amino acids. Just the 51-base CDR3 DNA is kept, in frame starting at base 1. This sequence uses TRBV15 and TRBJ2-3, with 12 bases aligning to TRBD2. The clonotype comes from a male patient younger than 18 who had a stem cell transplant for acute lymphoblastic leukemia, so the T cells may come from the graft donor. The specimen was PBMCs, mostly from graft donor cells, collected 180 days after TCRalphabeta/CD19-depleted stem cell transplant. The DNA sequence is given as TGTGCCACCAGCAGAGATGCTAGCGGGAGGGTCACAGATACGCAGTATTTT. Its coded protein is CATSRDASGRVTDTQYF.